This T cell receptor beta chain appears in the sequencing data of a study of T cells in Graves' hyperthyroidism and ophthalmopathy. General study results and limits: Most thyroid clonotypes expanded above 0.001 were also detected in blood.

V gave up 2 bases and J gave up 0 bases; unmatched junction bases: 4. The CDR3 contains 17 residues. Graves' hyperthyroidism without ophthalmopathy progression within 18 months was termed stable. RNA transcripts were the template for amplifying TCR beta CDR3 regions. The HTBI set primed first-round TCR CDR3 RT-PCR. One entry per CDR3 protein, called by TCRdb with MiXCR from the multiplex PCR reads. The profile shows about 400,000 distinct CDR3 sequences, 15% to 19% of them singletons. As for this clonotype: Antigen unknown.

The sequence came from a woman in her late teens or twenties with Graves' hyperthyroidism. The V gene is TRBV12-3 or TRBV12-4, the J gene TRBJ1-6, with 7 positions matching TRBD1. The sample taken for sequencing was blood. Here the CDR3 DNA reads TGTGCCAGCAGTTTAATGGGACAGAGCTCCTATAATTCACCCCTCCACTTT. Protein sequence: CASSLMGQSSYNSPLHF.